These 28 T cell receptor beta chains share one sample of origin, sequenced in a study of cytotoxic CD8 clonotypes in ibrutinib-treated CLL. The method was immunoSEQ multiplex PCR; TCRdb's version includes in-frame clones alone and lacks a portion of them. There are about 160,000 clones in the sample; approximately 77% occur only once, and roughly 2% lies in the top ten. The sample here was PBMCs, taken after 12 months of ibrutinib treatment. The receptors were sampled from a human donor with chronic lymphocytic leukemia.

The chain couples TRBV5-1 to TRBJ1-5, with a weak D call TRBD1 (5 bases). This CDR3 is 18 amino acids long. Germline values: CDR1 SGHRS, CDR2 YFSETQ. Trimming removed 4 bases at V and 0 bases at J, with 20 bases between. CDR3 DNA sequence: TGCGCCAGCAGCCCGGGGCCAACAACGTCGCGTAGCAATCAGCCCCAGCATTTT. Its protein is CASSPGPTTSRSNQPQHF.

The V call is TRBV30, the J call TRBJ2-2, with no clear D. CDR1 is GTSNPN, CDR2 SVGIG, per germline (reference sequence). The CDR3 spans 11 residues. V was clipped by 0 bases and J by 4 bases, with 0 bases between them. The CDR3 region has the DNA TGTGCCTGGAGTGTCACCGGGGAGCTGTTTTTT. Residues: CAWSVTGELFF.

This chain joins TRBV5-6 and TRBJ2-1; 7 bases line up with TRBD2. V was clipped by 0 bases and J by 3 bases; unmatched bases: 6. The CDR3 spans 16 residues. Germline CDR1 is SGHDT and CDR2 is YYEEEE. CDR3 region: CASSLARLADYNEQFF. The CDR3 region has the DNA TGTGCCAGCAGCTTGGCACGGCTAGCGGACTACAATGAGCAGTTCTTC.

This rearrangement joins TRBV11-2 to TRBJ1-4; D is ambiguous. The CDR3 has 14 residues. Trimming cost V 3 bases and J 8 bases, with 13 bases left between them. The V gene's germline CDR1 is SGHAT and CDR2 FQNNGV. CDR3 in amino acids: CASSLDLGYEKLFF. CDR3 nucleotides: TGTGCCAGCAGCTTGGATCTGGGATACGAAAAACTGTTTTTT.

V usage is TRBV27 and J usage is TRBJ2-3; D is uncertain. Germline V gene sequence: CDR1 MNHEY, CDR2 SMNVEV (reference sequence). V lost 0 bases, J lost 3 bases, and 10 bases lay in between. The CDR3 runs 15 residues. CDR3 DNA: TGTGCCAGCAGTTTATCCCCCAAGGGAACAGATACGCAGTATTTT. It codes for CASSLSPKGTDTQYF.

This chain joins TRBV7-8 and TRBJ2-2; D is undetermined. CDR3 size: 15 residues. Per germline, CDR1 SGHVS and CDR2 FQNEAQ. V lost 2 bases, J lost 4 bases, and 11 bases lay in between. CDR3 residues: CASSLTEATTGELFF. CDR3 DNA sequence: TGTGCCAGCAGCTTAACAGAAGCGACCACCGGGGAGCTGTTTTTT.

This chain connects TRBV19 to TRBJ1-1; the D gene is possibly TRBD1 (6 bases). The V gene's germline CDR1 is LNHDA and CDR2 SQIVND (reference sequence). The CDR3 is 14 amino acids. Trimming shortened V by 8 bases and J by 4 bases, and 17 bases separated the two germline ends. The CDR3 coding sequence is TGTGCCAGTGATCGAGGGGGGTCTTCCACTGAAGCTTTCTTT. It specifies CASDRGGSSTEAFF.

The rearrangement links TRBV28 to TRBJ1-3, with TRBD1 identical over 8 bases. Germline-derived CDR1 and CDR2 are MDHEN and SYDVKM. With 6 bases clipped from V and 3 bases from J, the junction kept 1 base outside the gene matches. The CDR3 spans 13 residues. The CDR3 loop is CASSGTGGNTIYF. The CDR3 nucleotides read TGTGCCAGCAGCGGGACAGGTGGAAACACCATATATTTT.

V and J are TRBV18 and TRBJ2-1; D is undetermined. This CDR3 is built from 14 residues. Trimming removed 2 bases at V and 8 bases at J, with 13 bases between. Germline V gives CDR1 KGHSH, CDR2 LQKENI. As DNA, the CDR3 is TGTGCCAGCTCACCAGCCTGGCTCGCGGATGAGCAGTTCTTC. Its translation: CASSPAWLADEQFF.

The V gene is TRBV7-9, the J gene TRBJ1-1; D call uncertain. Germline V gene data show CDR1 as SEHNR and CDR2 as FQNEAQ (reference sequence). The V gene lost 5 bases and the J gene lost 3 bases, with 10 bases spanning the gap. The CDR3 length is 13 residues. Here the CDR3 reads CASSTLGYTEAFF. As DNA, the CDR3 is TGTGCCAGCAGCACTCTGGGGTACACTGAAGCTTTCTTT.

The chain recombines TRBV11-3 with TRBJ2-3; 14 positions match TRBD2. J gave up 0 bases and V 4 bases, and 3 bases lay outside the gene matches. In germline, CDR1 is SGHNT, CDR2 YENEEA. The CDR3 totals 17 residues. CDR3 in DNA: TGTGCCAGCAGCTCCGGACTAGCGGGGGGTAGCACAGATACGCAGTATTTT. It yields the protein CASSSGLAGGSTDTQYF.

The chain uses TRBV28 and TRBJ2-7, with a tentative D call TRBD1 (6 bases). This CDR3 is built from 13 residues. Germline V gene lookup returns CDR1 MDHEN and CDR2 SYDVKM. V was pared by 10 bases and J by 2 bases, with 15 bases between. The CDR3, as DNA: TGTGCCACCCAGAATACAGGGACCTACGAGCAGTACTTC. Translated: CATQNTGTYEQYF.

This chain joins TRBV10-3 and TRBJ2-6; D might be TRBD1 (5 bases). Trimming pared 0 bases from V and 5 bases from J, leaving 14 bases between. The CDR3 is made up of 17 amino acids. Looked up from germline, CDR1 is ENHRY and CDR2 is SYGVKD. The CDR3, as DNA: TGTGCCATCAGTGAGTCATCAGGGTCCGTGAGGGCCAACGTCCTGACTTTC. Translation: CAISESSGSVRANVLTF.

V is TRBV2 and J is TRBJ1-3, with D maybe TRBD1 (5 bases). V was cut by 5 bases and J by 0 bases, with 8 bases left in between. The germline V gene encodes CDR1 SNHLY and CDR2 FYNNEI. The CDR3 has 14 residues. The CDR3 is CASSPDSSGNTIYF. For the CDR3, the DNA is TGTGCCAGCAGTCCTGACAGCTCTGGAAACACCATATATTTT. The entire variable domain, with the rest obtained from reference TRBV2 and TRBJ1-3, is as follows: EPEVTQTPSHQVTQMGQEVILRCVPISNHLYFYWYRQILGQKVEFLVSFYNNEISEKSEIFDDQFSVERPDGSNFTLKIRSTKLEDSAMYFCASSPDSSGNTIYFGEGSWLTVV.

The J gene is TRBJ1-6, the V gene TRBV28; perhaps TRBD1 as D (6 bases). The CDR3 length is 14 residues. Per the germline V gene, CDR1 is MDHEN and CDR2 is SYDVKM. V was trimmed by 6 bases and J by 11 bases, leaving 17 bases between them. CDR3 residues: CASSLRGGVTPLHF. CDR3 bases: TGTGCCAGCAGCCTTAGGGGGGGTGTGACACCCCTCCACTTT.

The V and J genes are TRBV29-1 and TRBJ2-3, with 7 bases lining up with TRBD2. V trimming: 7 bases; J trimming: 2 bases; junction bases outside the gene matches: 15. The CDR3 spans 16 residues. The germline CDR1 and CDR2 sequences are SQVTM and ANQGSEA. CDR3 coding DNA: TGCAGCGCCCGGGGGTGGCTAGCGGACTCCACAGATACGCAGTATTTT. It yields the protein CSARGWLADSTDTQYF.

By share of the sample, this clone is medium-sized (0.01 to 0.1%). This chain uses TRBV14 with TRBJ2-7, with TRBD2 as a possible D gene (5 bases). Germline V gene sequence: CDR1 SGHDN, CDR2 FVKESK. V lost 4 bases to trimming and J lost 6 bases, with 13 bases between them. CDR3 length equals 13 residues. CDR3 in DNA: TGTGCCAGCAGCCTAGCGAGTTTCGGCGAGCAGTACTTC. Translation: CASSLASFGEQYF.

The rearrangement joins TRBV19 to TRBJ2-1; unclear D gene. Trimming pared 6 bases from V and 10 bases from J, leaving 16 bases between. The germline gives CDR1 LNHDA, CDR2 SQIVND (reference sequence). The CDR3 is made up of 13 amino acids. The DNA for the CDR3 is TGTGCCAGTAGCCCTCTTAATTCCCCGGAGCAGTTCTTC. Amino acid sequence: CASSPLNSPEQFF.

V usage is TRBV27 and J usage is TRBJ2-3, with 11 nucleotides matching TRBD2. CDR1 and CDR2 from the germline V gene are MNHEY and SMNVEV (reference sequence). The CDR3 extends over 17 amino acids. V was clipped by 0 bases and J by 0 bases; unmatched bases: 2. This CDR3 reads CASSLSTSGISTDTQYF. CDR3 nucleotide sequence: TGTGCCAGCAGTTTATCGACTAGCGGGATTAGCACAGATACGCAGTATTTT.

The J gene is TRBJ2-3, the V gene TRBV9; D gene ambiguous. The CDR3 runs 15 residues. CDR1 and CDR2 from the germline V gene are SGDLS and YYNGEE. The V end was cut by 1 base, the J end by 3 bases, with 12 bases between. The DNA of the CDR3 is TGTGCCAGCAGCGTAAAGGGTAGTAAAACAGATACGCAGTATTTT. Translation gives CASSVKGSKTDTQYF.

The V and J genes are TRBV14 and TRBJ1-6; unclear D gene. Trimming removed 0 bases from V and 14 bases from J, with 17 bases in between. The CDR3 length is 15 residues. CDR1 and CDR2 from the germline V gene are SGHDN and FVKESK. CDR3: CASSQDAVTWGTLHF. In DNA form, the CDR3 reads TGTGCCAGCAGCCAAGACGCAGTAACCTGGGGAACCCTCCACTTT.

This sequence joins TRBV2 and TRBJ2-3, with TRBD2 matching over 11 bases. The germline V gene encodes CDR1 SNHLY and CDR2 FYNNEI. V lost 6 bases and J lost 4; bases outside the gene matches: 12. The CDR3 spans 17 residues. This chain's CDR3 is CASRGLTSGRGADTQYF. In DNA form, the CDR3 reads TGTGCCAGCAGAGGACTAACTAGCGGGAGAGGTGCAGATACGCAGTATTTT.

The chain employs TRBV5-1 and TRBJ2-7; TRBD2 matches at 7 bases. Germline V gene data show CDR1 as SGHRS and CDR2 as YFSETQ. V was clipped by 4 bases and J by 6 bases; unmatched bases: 13. This CDR3 region has 15 residues. CDR3 DNA: TGCGCCAGCAGCCCCCATTCGGAGCGGGGAGGCGAGCAGTACTTC. Amino acids: CASSPHSERGGEQYF.

V is TRBV7-6 and J is TRBJ1-6, with D perhaps matching TRBD1 (6 bases). CDR3 length equals 15 residues. V was clipped by 4 bases and J by 2 bases, with 9 bases between them. Germline V lookup: CDR1 SGHVS, CDR2 FNYEAQ. In nucleotides, the CDR3 is TGTGCCAGCAGCTACGGACAGACCTATAATTCACCCCTCCACTTT. Translating it yields CASSYGQTYNSPLHF.

In this sample, this clone turned up a few times. V is TRBV28 and J is TRBJ1-2, with D perhaps matching TRBD1 (5 bases). This CDR3 has 14 amino acids. The germline V and J ends were trimmed by 6 bases and 4 bases, with 15 bases remaining between them. CDR1 is MDHEN and CDR2 is SYDVKM in the germline V gene. The CDR3 reads CASSLAGSGYGYTF. The CDR3 nucleotides read TGTGCCAGCAGCCTCGCAGGGTCGGGCTATGGCTACACCTTC.

The rearrangement joins TRBV9 to TRBJ2-2; tentatively, D is TRBD1 (5 bases). Trimming pared 4 bases from V and 4 bases from J, leaving 17 bases between. The CDR3 has 16 residues. Looked up from germline, CDR1 is SGDLS and CDR2 is YYNGEE. In DNA form, the CDR3 reads TGTGCCAGCAGCCCTAAGGGGAACCTGGGCACCGGGGAGCTGTTTTTT. It codes for CASSPKGNLGTGELFF.

Turning to this clone: One end of the junction varies from germline; a read error may be responsible. J is TRBJ1-2 and V is TRBV2, with D unresolved. The CDR3 consists of 13 residues. Germline V CDR1 and CDR2: SNHLY, FYNNEI. Here the CDR3 reads CASIEGQSYGYTF. The CDR3 DNA reads as TGTGCCAGCATTGAAGGGCAGTCCTATGGCTACACCTTC.

The CDR3 sequence: CASSPLVPNTEAFF. The CDR3 region has the DNA TGTGCCAGCAGCCCCCTGGTCCCGAACACTGAAGCTTTCTTT. The chain combines TRBV2 with TRBJ1-1; no clear D gene. Germline assignment: CDR1 SNHLY and CDR2 FYNNEI. V was trimmed by 6 bases and J by 1 base, leaving 12 bases between them. This CDR3 spans 14 amino acids.